This record covers a single T cell receptor (beta chain). The record originates from a study of beta chain features in type 1 diabetes. Sorting of CD4+ naive, central memory, regulatory and stem cell-like memory cells was performed via CD45RO/CCR7/CD25/CD127/CD95/CD27. V dropped 5 bases and J dropped 8 bases, with 15 bases sitting between them. Germline V gene lookup returns CDR1 SEHNR and CDR2 FQNEAQ (reference sequence). The CDR3 spans 13 residues. Sequenced material consisted of expressed TCRB transcripts (all of the isolated RNA was reverse transcribed). Clones were sequenced by immunoSEQ multiplex PCR, and TCRdb holds only the in-frame ones, with some missing. Seen here are about 220,000 clones, 11% observed once, and the top ten hold 1% to 1.5%.

The specimen was central memory CD4+ T cells from blood. The sequence came from a man between 18 and 35 years old in good health. This chain connects TRBV7-9 to TRBJ1-2; perhaps TRBD1 as D (6 bases). The CDR3 DNA sequence: TGTGCCAGCAGCGCTTCAGGGGCGCGGGGCTACACCTTC. As protein: CASSASGARGYTF.